A single sample is the source of the 20 T cell receptor beta chains below, sequenced in a study of OX40 agonist ivuxolimab in advanced cancers. Measured with immunoSEQ multiplex PCR; TCRdb has only the in-frame clones, and not every one. The sample includes about 42,000 clones, more than 80% of them seen just once. Sequenced material: CD4+ or CD8+ T cells sorted from blood, taken in a trial of the OX40 agonist ivuxolimab. The receptors shown here come from an adult with an advanced solid tumor such as melanoma, head and neck, liver or kidney cancer.

This chain links TRBV7-3 with TRBJ2-7; D not resolved. The CDR3 contains 13 residues. Germline V lookup: CDR1 SGHTA, CDR2 FQGTGA. V was cut by 5 bases and J by 3 bases, with 11 bases left in between. In DNA form, the CDR3 reads TGTGCCAGCAGCCGTGGGCCTCACTACGAGCAGTACTTC. It encodes CASSRGPHYEQYF.

V usage is TRBV7-6 and J usage is TRBJ1-3; D gene uncertain. This CDR3 is built from 16 residues. From germline, CDR1 is SGHVS and CDR2 FNYEAQ. The V and J ends lost 0 bases and 0 bases respectively, with 9 bases between them. CDR3 residues: CASSLAYGVSGNTIYF. In DNA form, the CDR3 reads TGTGCCAGCAGCTTAGCATACGGAGTCTCTGGAAACACCATATATTTT.

The chain joins TRBV5-4 to TRBJ1-5, with D unclear. V was trimmed by 2 bases and J by 2 bases, leaving 14 bases between them. CDR3 length equals 16 residues. From germline, CDR1 is SGHNT and CDR2 YYREEE (reference sequence). This CDR3 reads CASSFGPAGGNQPQHF. The CDR3 DNA is TGTGCCAGCAGCTTCGGGCCAGCTGGTGGCAATCAGCCCCAGCATTTT.

Here the CDR3 DNA reads TGTGCCAGCAGTCCCATGGACACTGAAGCTTTCTTT. Translation: CASSPMDTEAFF. J is TRBJ1-1 and V is TRBV6-1, with D hard to call. V shed 5 bases and J shed 3 bases, with 7 bases lying between them. Germline V gives CDR1 MNHNS, CDR2 SASEGT. The CDR3 loop spans 12 amino acids.

This chain joins TRBV7-2 and TRBJ2-1, with TRBD1 identical over 8 bases. Germline CDR1 and CDR2: SGHTA and FQGNSA. Losses at the gene ends were 0 bases for V and 4 bases for J; bases not matched to a gene: 2. The CDR3 is made up of 15 amino acids. The chain's CDR3 is CASSLAQGVYNEQFF. The CDR3 DNA is TGTGCCAGCAGCTTAGCACAGGGGGTATACAATGAGCAGTTCTTC.

The chain carries TRBV28 and TRBJ2-3; D possibly corresponds to TRBD1 (5 bases). In germline, CDR1 is MDHEN, CDR2 SYDVKM. The CDR3 is 15 amino acids. V shed 1 base and J shed 6 bases, with 14 bases lying between them. CDR3 sequence (DNA): TGTGCCAGCAGTTTATCTCGCCAGGGTGTGGATACGCAGTATTTT. It encodes CASSLSRQGVDTQYF.

The CDR3 sequence is CAWSTADTPPNEQFF. Written as DNA, the CDR3 is TGTGCCTGGAGTACGGCCGATACCCCGCCCAATGAGCAGTTCTTC. The V call is TRBV30, the J call TRBJ2-1, with D uncertain. Germline V lookup: CDR1 GTSNPN, CDR2 SVGIG (reference sequence). The CDR3 consists of 15 residues. V lost 2 bases, J lost 6 bases, and 17 bases lay in between.

The CDR3 spells CASNNADRPTDTQYF. DNA of the CDR3: TGTGCCAGCAACAATGCAGACAGACCCACAGATACGCAGTATTTT. The chain employs TRBV21-1 and TRBJ2-3; no check of the table's D call, TRBD1, against the DNA was made. TRBV21-1 counts as a pseudogene. This CDR3 has 15 residues.

The CDR3 loop reads CASSLGTGSNQPQHF. DNA for the CDR3: TGTGCCAGCAGCTTAGGGACAGGGAGCAATCAGCCCCAGCATTTT. This sequence joins TRBV5-5 and TRBJ1-5; 9 nucleotides agree with TRBD1. The germline gives CDR1 SGHKS, CDR2 YYEKEE (reference sequence). Losses at the gene ends were 2 bases for V and 1 base for J; bases not matched to a gene: 1. CDR3 length: 15 amino acids.

The chain links TRBV19 to TRBJ2-6; D not resolved. Trimming removed 5 bases from V and 2 bases from J, with 4 bases in between. Germline lookup yields CDR1 LNHDA and CDR2 SQIVND (reference sequence). The CDR3 length is 13 residues. CDR3 coding DNA: TGTGCCAGTAGTCTGACTGGGGCCAACGTCCTGACTTTC. Translation gives CASSLTGANVLTF.

V is TRBV23-1 and J is TRBJ1-4, with TRBD1 matching 9 bases. TRBV23-1 is classed as an ORF, of uncertain function. V dropped 2 bases and J dropped 8; count of bases not matched to a gene: 6. The CDR3 covers 15 residues. The CDR3 region is CASSQPGTGIEKLFF. The CDR3 bases are TGCGCCAGCAGTCAACCCGGGACAGGGATAGAAAAACTGTTTTTT.

The DNA of the CDR3 is TGTGCCAGCAGCTCTAGTTCCGGATTAAACACTGAAGCTTTCTTT. Its protein product is CASSSSSGLNTEAFF. J is TRBJ1-1 and V is TRBV7-6; no clear D. The V gene lost 4 bases and the J gene lost 2 bases, with 14 bases spanning the gap. Germline-derived CDR1 and CDR2 are SGHVS and FNYEAQ. The CDR3 length is 15 residues.

The chain uses TRBV7-6 and TRBJ2-7, with D possibly being TRBD2 (6 bases). With 1 base removed from V and 2 bases from J, the gap between germline ends came to 12 bases. Looked up from germline, CDR1 is SGHVS and CDR2 is FNYEAQ. This CDR3 is built from 15 residues. The CDR3, as DNA: TGTGCCAGCAGCTTAGATGACGGACTAACCTACGAGCAGTACTTC. This gives the protein CASSLDDGLTYEQYF.

Comment on this clone: Additional DNA sequences in this sample encode the identical CDR3. The chain joins TRBV19 to TRBJ2-3; no reliable D call. Trimming cost V 1 base and J 0 bases, with 5 bases left between them. Per the germline V gene, CDR1 is LNHDA and CDR2 is SQIVND (reference sequence). The CDR3 is 14 residues long. CDR3: CASSIGESTDTQYF. For the CDR3, the DNA is TGTGCCAGTAGTATAGGAGAAAGCACAGATACGCAGTATTTT.

This rearrangement joins TRBV5-1 to TRBJ1-4; 11 bases match TRBD1. V trimming: 0 bases; J trimming: 3 bases; junction bases outside the gene matches: 10. This CDR3 is built from 19 residues. Germline CDR1 reads SGHRS; CDR2 reads YFSETQ. CDR3 bases: TGCGCCAGCAGCTTGGGCCCCGGGACAGGGGGAGAGGCTAATGAAAAACTGTTTTTT. Its protein is CASSLGPGTGGEANEKLFF.

This clone occurred once. The V call is TRBV4-2, the J call TRBJ2-2, with D tentatively TRBD2 (7 bases). The CDR3 sequence is 16 residues long. V was shortened by 1 base and J by 4 bases, with 13 bases between the two germline ends. Germline-derived CDR1 and CDR2 are LGHNA and YNFKEQ. CDR3: CASSQGPAGATGELFF. CDR3 coding DNA: TGTGCCAGCAGCCAAGGTCCCGCGGGGGCCACCGGGGAGCTGTTTTTT.

The V call is TRBV5-1, the J call TRBJ2-6, with D perhaps TRBD2 (5 bases). The germline CDR1 and CDR2 sequences are SGHRS and YFSETQ. CDR3 size: 15 residues. Trimming took off 4 bases at V and 6 bases at J, with 14 bases between the two ends. The CDR3 DNA reads as TGCGCCAGCAGCCGGACGCCGGACTCGGCCAACGTCCTGACTTTC. This gives the protein CASSRTPDSANVLTF.

The chain is built from TRBV7-9 and TRBJ2-3; D is undetermined. Germline assignment: CDR1 SEHNR and CDR2 FQNEAQ (reference sequence). V lost 1 base to trimming and J lost 3 bases, with 8 bases between them. The CDR3 loop spans 14 amino acids. CDR3 bases: TGTGCCAGCAGCTTAGTTCCGACTACAGATACGCAGTATTTT. It codes for CASSLVPTTDTQYF.

The chain couples TRBV18 to TRBJ1-1; possibly TRBD1 for D (5 bases). CDR1 is KGHSH, CDR2 LQKENI, per germline. Deletions cut 6 bases from V and 6 bases from J, with 14 bases between. CDR3 length equals 13 residues. The DNA of the CDR3 is TGTGCCAGCTCTCGCTCGACAGCCTCTGAAGCTTTCTTT. This encodes CASSRSTASEAFF.

V gene TRBV9 combines with J gene TRBJ2-1; D may be TRBD1 (5 bases). In germline, CDR1 is SGDLS, CDR2 YYNGEE. The CDR3 covers 15 residues. V lost 0 bases, J lost 2 bases, and 9 bases lay in between. The CDR3 region has the DNA TGTGCCAGCAGCGTAGACAGGTCACCCTACAATGAGCAGTTCTTC. Translation gives CASSVDRSPYNEQFF. Filled out from reference TRBV9 and TRBJ2-1, the complete variable domain reads DSGVTQTPKHLITATGQRVTLRCSPRSGDLSVYWYQQSLDQGLQFLIQYYNGEERAKGNILERFSAQQFPDLHSELNLSSLELGDSALYFCASSVDRSPYNEQFFGPGTRLTVL.